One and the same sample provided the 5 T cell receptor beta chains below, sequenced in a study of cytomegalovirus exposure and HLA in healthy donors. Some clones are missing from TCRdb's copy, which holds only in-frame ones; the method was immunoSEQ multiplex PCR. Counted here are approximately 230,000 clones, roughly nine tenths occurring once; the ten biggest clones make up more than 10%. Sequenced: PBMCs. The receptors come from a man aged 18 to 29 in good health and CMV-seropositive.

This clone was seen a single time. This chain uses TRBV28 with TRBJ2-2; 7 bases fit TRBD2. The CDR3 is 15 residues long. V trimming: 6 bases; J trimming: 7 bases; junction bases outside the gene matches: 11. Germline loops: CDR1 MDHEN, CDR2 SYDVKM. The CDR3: CASRPLLSGDGELFF. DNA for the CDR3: TGTGCCAGCAGACCCTTATTAAGCGGGGACGGGGAGCTGTTTTTT.

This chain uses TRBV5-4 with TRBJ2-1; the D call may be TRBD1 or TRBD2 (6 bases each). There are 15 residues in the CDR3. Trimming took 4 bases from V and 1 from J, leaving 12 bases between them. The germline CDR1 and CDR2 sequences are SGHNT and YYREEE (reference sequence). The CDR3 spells CASSLGGGSYNEQFF. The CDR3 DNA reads TGTGCCAGCAGCCTGGGGGGCGGTTCCTACAATGAGCAGTTCTTC.

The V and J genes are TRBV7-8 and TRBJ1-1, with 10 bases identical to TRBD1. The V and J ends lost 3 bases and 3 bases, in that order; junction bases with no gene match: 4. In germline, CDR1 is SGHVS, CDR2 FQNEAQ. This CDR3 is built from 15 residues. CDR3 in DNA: TGTGCCAGCAGCTTGGGACAGGGGAGGGACACTGAAGCTTTCTTT. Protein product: CASSLGQGRDTEAFF.

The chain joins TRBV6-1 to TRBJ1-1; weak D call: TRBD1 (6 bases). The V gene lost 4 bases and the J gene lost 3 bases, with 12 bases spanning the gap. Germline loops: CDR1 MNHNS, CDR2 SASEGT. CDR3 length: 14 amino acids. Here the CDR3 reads CASSVSGAYTEAFF. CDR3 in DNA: TGTGCCAGCAGTGTATCAGGGGCGTACACTGAAGCTTTCTTT.

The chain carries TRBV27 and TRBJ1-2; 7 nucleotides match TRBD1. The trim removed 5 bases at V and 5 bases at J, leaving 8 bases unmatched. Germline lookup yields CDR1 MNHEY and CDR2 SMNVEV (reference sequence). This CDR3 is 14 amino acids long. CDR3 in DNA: TGTGCCAGCAGTCTTCGACAGGGAGAGTATGGCTACACCTTC. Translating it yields CASSLRQGEYGYTF.